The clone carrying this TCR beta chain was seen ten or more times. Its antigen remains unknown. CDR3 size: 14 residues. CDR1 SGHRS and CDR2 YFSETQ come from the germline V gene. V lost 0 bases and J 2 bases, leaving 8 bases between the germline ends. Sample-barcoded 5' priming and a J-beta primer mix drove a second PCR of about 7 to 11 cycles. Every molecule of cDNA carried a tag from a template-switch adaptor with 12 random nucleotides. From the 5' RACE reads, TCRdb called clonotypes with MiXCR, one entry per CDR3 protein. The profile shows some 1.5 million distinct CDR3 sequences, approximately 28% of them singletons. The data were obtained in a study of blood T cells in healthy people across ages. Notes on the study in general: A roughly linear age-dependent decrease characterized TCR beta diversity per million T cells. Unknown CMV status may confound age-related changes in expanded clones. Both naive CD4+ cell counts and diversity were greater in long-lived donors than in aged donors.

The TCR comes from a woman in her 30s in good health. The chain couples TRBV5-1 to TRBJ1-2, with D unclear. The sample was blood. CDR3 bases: TGCGCCAGCAGCTTGGAGGGCACGAACTATGGCTACACCTTC. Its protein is CASSLEGTNYGYTF.